One sample yielded the 18 T cell receptor beta chains listed below, sequenced in a study of radiotherapy plus CTLA-4 blockade in lung cancer. Using immunoSEQ multiplex PCR, the repertoire was profiled, and TCRdb retains in-frame clones only, with some absent. The sample has 34,000 or so clones; roughly 70% are singletons. Material: peripheral blood, obtained from a patient treated with radiotherapy plus ipilimumab. These TCRs come from a human donor with non-small cell lung cancer that progressed on radiotherapy plus ipilimumab.

The rearrangement joins TRBV29-1 to TRBJ2-3; 13 bases match TRBD2. The germline gives CDR1 SQVTM, CDR2 ANQGSEA. V gave up 7 bases and J gave up 3 bases; unmatched junction bases: 13. CDR3 length equals 17 residues. CDR3 sequence reads: CSGRGLAGADWTDTQYF. DNA of the CDR3: TGCAGCGGACGCGGACTAGCGGGAGCGGATTGGACAGATACGCAGTATTTT.

This CDR3 reads CASSLGGGGPQETQYF. The DNA for the CDR3 is TGTGCCAGCAGCTTAGGTGGAGGCGGTCCGCAAGAGACCCAGTACTTC. The chain links TRBV7-3 to TRBJ2-5; TRBD2 might be the D (5 bases). The CDR3 has 16 amino acids. Germline V CDR1 and CDR2: SGHTA, FQGTGA. V dropped 2 bases and J dropped 2 bases, with 15 bases sitting between them.

The V gene is TRBV2, the J gene TRBJ1-5; 8 nucleotides agree with TRBD1. The junction had 8 bases not matched to a gene; V was cut back by 7 bases and J by 3 bases. CDR1 is SNHLY, CDR2 FYNNEI, per germline. The CDR3 has 15 amino acids. The CDR3: CASIPGTGYNQPQHF. CDR3 nucleotides: TGTGCCAGCATCCCCGGGACAGGCTACAATCAGCCCCAGCATTTT.

The chain combines TRBV10-2 with TRBJ2-7; perhaps TRBD1 as D (6 bases). The ends were cut back, 5 bases at V and 2 bases at J, with 13 bases in the middle. Germline V gene data show CDR1 as WSHSY and CDR2 as SAAADI. The CDR3 loop spans 14 amino acids. The CDR3 DNA reads as TGCGCCAGCAGTACTACAGGGACCCCCTACGAGCAGTACTTC. This codes for CASSTTGTPYEQYF.

CDR3 coding DNA: TGCGCCAGCAGGTTGACAGGGGATGGCTACACCTTC. This encodes CASRLTGDGYTF. This chain links TRBV5-1 with TRBJ1-2; 8 bases match TRBD1. Germline V CDR1 and CDR2: SGHRS, YFSETQ. The CDR3 contains 12 residues. V lost 5 bases, J lost 6 bases, and 3 bases stayed unmatched.

This rearrangement joins TRBV28 to TRBJ2-3, with D unclear. The CDR3 is 12 amino acids. V lost 7 bases to trimming and J lost 1 base, with 6 bases between them. CDR1 and CDR2 (germline): MDHEN, SYDVKM. The CDR3 sequence: CASTPGTDTQYF. CDR3 nucleotide sequence: TGTGCCAGCACTCCGGGCACAGATACGCAGTATTTT.

The CDR3 is CASSQGVAGGTEAFF. The DNA of the CDR3 is TGCGCCAGCAGCCAAGGGGTGGCAGGGGGGACTGAAGCTTTCTTT. This chain joins TRBV4-3 and TRBJ1-1; 7 positions agree with TRBD1. V shed 1 base, J shed 5 bases, and the junction held 7 bases outside the gene matches. This CDR3 is built from 15 residues. Germline CDR1 LGHNA, CDR2 YSLEER.

The CDR3 here is CASSFVTGMNTEAFF. In DNA, the CDR3 is TGTGCCAGCAGCTTTGTCACAGGAATGAACACTGAAGCTTTCTTT. The J gene is TRBJ1-1, the V gene TRBV7-9; a weak D match, TRBD1 (5 bases). Germline values: CDR1 SEHNR, CDR2 FQNEAQ (reference sequence). This CDR3 is 15 amino acids long. V was pared by 3 bases and J by 0 bases, with 11 bases between.

This sequence joins TRBV5-1 and TRBJ2-5, with D perhaps TRBD1 or TRBD2 (6 bases each). V lost 4 bases, J lost 5 bases, and 18 bases lay in between. There are 15 residues in the CDR3. The V gene's germline CDR1 is SGHRS and CDR2 YFSETQ. In DNA, the CDR3 is TGCGCCAGCAGCCAACAGGGAGGAGGGGGGGAGACCCAGTACTTC. The encoded protein is CASSQQGGGGETQYF.

This clone was detected once. The junction does not match germline at one end; this may be a read error. V gene TRBV18 combines with J gene TRBJ2-7, with D uncertain. The CDR3 has 13 residues. Germline lookup yields CDR1 KGHSH and CDR2 LQKENI. This chain's CDR3 is CASPPPLANEQYF. The CDR3 DNA is TGTGCCAGCCCACCACCGCTGGCAAACGAGCAGTACTTC.

The rearrangement links TRBV4-2 to TRBJ2-5, with D maybe TRBD2 (6 bases). Trimming shortened V by 0 bases and J by 4 bases, and 9 bases separated the two germline ends. The CDR3 loop spans 14 amino acids. Germline V gene sequence: CDR1 LGHNA, CDR2 YNFKEQ. CDR3 residues: CASSQEREGETQYF. The CDR3 DNA reads TGTGCCAGCAGCCAAGAGCGGGAAGGAGAGACCCAGTACTTC.

J is TRBJ2-7 and V is TRBV10-3; tentatively, D is TRBD2 (5 bases). Trimming cost V 3 bases and J 2 bases, with 11 bases left between them. The germline CDR1 and CDR2 sequences are ENHRY and SYGVKD. The CDR3 length is 14 residues. The CDR3 sequence is CAISEEGSTYEQYF. CDR3 DNA: TGTGCCATCAGTGAAGAAGGGAGCACCTACGAGCAGTACTTC.

CDR3 sequence (DNA): TGCAGTGTTGGGGTCGGTGAGCAGTTCTTC. The encoded protein is CSVGVGEQFF. V is TRBV20-1 and J is TRBJ2-1, with D unclear. The CDR3 sequence is 10 residues long. V was clipped by 7 bases and J by 9 bases, with 10 bases between them. CDR1 is DFQATT, CDR2 SNEGSKA, per germline (reference sequence).

The chain has TRBV11-3 and TRBJ2-2, with D uncertain. Trimming took 2 bases from V and 1 from J, leaving 14 bases between them. CDR3 length: 17 residues. Germline lookup yields CDR1 SGHNT and CDR2 YENEEA. Here the CDR3 DNA reads TGTGCCAGCAGCTTAAGTTTTGGGCGGCTGAACACCGGGGAGCTGTTTTTT. Amino acid sequence: CASSLSFGRLNTGELFF.

The V call is TRBV28, the J call TRBJ2-7, with D perhaps being TRBD1 or TRBD2 (5 bases each). Trimming removed 4 bases from V and 13 bases from J, with 26 bases in between. The CDR3 spans 15 residues. From germline, CDR1 is MDHEN and CDR2 SYDVKM. CDR3 DNA sequence: TGTGCCAGCAGTTCGCACGCCCGGGACGGTGAAGGGGATTACTTC. The encoded protein is CASSSHARDGEGDYF.

V usage is TRBV9 and J usage is TRBJ1-5; D gene unclear. This CDR3 has 20 residues. CDR1 is SGDLS and CDR2 is YYNGEE in the germline V gene. V was clipped by 1 base and J by 2 bases, with 25 bases between them. The CDR3 loop reads CASSVSPDIDQSRGNQPQHF. In nucleotides, the CDR3 is TGTGCCAGCAGCGTATCCCCAGACATCGATCAGTCCCGCGGCAATCAGCCCCAGCATTTT.

This chain uses TRBV6-5 with TRBJ1-5; D remains unclear. Trimming cost V 5 bases and J 7 bases, with 12 bases left between them. Per the germline V gene, CDR1 is MNHEY and CDR2 is SVGAGI. The CDR3 runs to 13 residues. This chain's CDR3 is CASSEGGMQPQHF. The CDR3 coding sequence is TGTGCCAGCAGTGAAGGAGGCATGCAGCCCCAGCATTTT.

CDR3 protein: CAISELKDGDTGELFF. The DNA of the CDR3 is TGTGCCATCAGTGAGCTAAAGGACGGAGACACCGGGGAGCTGTTTTTT. The chain couples TRBV10-3 to TRBJ2-2; D is undetermined. V lost 2 bases, J lost 3 bases, and 13 bases lay in between. The CDR3 totals 16 residues. The V gene's germline CDR1 is ENHRY and CDR2 SYGVKD.